This entry describes one T cell receptor beta chain. Its specificity is unknown. CDR1 and CDR2 from the germline V gene are SGHRS and YFSETQ. Trimming removed 5 bases from V and 7 bases from J, with 19 bases in between. There are 16 residues in the CDR3. This sample is part of a study of T-cell memory formation after mild COVID-19. As for the study in general: Across donors, TCR clusters were largely donor specific. General study findings and limits: The study found balanced CD4/CD8 in clones contracting day 15 to 85 and a CD4+ lean in later expanders. Of the contracting clones, CD4+ ones lay mainly in CM and EM, and CD8+ ones in EMRA.

TCRdb analysed the 5' RACE reads with MiXCR anew, one entry per CDR3 protein. The sample records about 350,000 distinct CDR3 sequences, 14% being singletons. The sample consisted of PBMCs or a T cell subset sorted from them (not recorded which). The chain employs TRBV5-1 and TRBJ1-6, with a weak D call TRBD1 (6 bases). The origin of this receptor is a man in his late teens or twenties who had mild COVID-19 (a few samples of this study predate the infection). Cell type and time point are not known. DNA for the CDR3: TGCGCCAGCAGTCCAGGGGCGGGGGGCGCAAATTCACCCCTCCACTTT. Encoded protein: CASSPGAGGANSPLHF.